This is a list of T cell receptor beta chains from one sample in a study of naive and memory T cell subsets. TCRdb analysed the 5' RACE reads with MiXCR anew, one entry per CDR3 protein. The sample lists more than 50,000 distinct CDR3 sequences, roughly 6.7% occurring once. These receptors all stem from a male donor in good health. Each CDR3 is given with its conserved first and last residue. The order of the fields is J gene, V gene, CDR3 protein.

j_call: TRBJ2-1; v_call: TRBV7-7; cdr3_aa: CASSPGRGVDEQFF
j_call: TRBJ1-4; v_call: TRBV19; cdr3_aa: CASSARQGSTNEKLFF
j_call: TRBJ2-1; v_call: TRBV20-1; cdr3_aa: CSAREGGNEQFF
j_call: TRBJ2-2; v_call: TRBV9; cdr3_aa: CASSPRTGGELFF
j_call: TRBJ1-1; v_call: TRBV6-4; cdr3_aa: CASSRDIDTEAFF
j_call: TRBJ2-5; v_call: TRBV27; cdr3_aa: CASSSPRETQYF
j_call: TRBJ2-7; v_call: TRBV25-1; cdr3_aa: CASSQWSGTSYEQYF
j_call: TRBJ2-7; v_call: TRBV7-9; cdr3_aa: CASRRLATVDEQYF
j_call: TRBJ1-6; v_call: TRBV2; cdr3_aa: CASHEDRSFLHF
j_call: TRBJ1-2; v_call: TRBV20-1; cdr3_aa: CSARDHVQFVGGYTF
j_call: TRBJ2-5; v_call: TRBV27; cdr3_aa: CASRETGEIGTQYF
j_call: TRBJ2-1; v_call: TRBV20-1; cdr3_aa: CSATGTSSGEQFF